This T cell receptor beta chain was retrieved from a study of blood T cell repertoires in COVID-19. Study information: Acute-phase and convalescent COVID-19 samples originated in the United States, Italy and Spain. The cDNA or gDNA used as material had been derived from T cells, B-cell-depleted T cells, or PBMCs.

As originally analysed: For nucleated cells, counts were estimated from reference gene primer amplification. Only in-frame clones appear in the TCRdb table, and some are missing; sequencing was by immunoSEQ multiplex PCR. The V and J calls and clone size come from that table; D and trimming were worked out from the DNA. The sample shows under 30,000 clones, about 94% of them seen only once. In germline, CDR1 is MNHEY, CDR2 SMNVEV (reference sequence). V shed 8 bases and J 3 bases; nucleotides not matched to a gene: 5. The CDR3 runs 13 residues. This chain links TRBV27 with TRBJ2-3; 7 bases agree with TRBD2. This clonotype originated in a human donor with active COVID-19. The donor label of this sample is uncertain. The sample was peripheral blood. This CDR3 is CASGGDVTDTQYF. CDR3 nucleotide sequence: TGTGCCAGCGGGGGGGACGTTACAGATACGCAGTATTTT.